The 26 T cell receptor beta chains in this list originate from one sample, sequenced in a study of cytomegalovirus exposure and HLA in healthy donors. Researchers ran the PCR with 60 Vbeta and 13 Jbeta primers. Clones were read by immunoSEQ multiplex PCR, and TCRdb kept only the in-frame ones, dropping some. The data show some 60,000 clones, 80% seen once. The material sequenced was PBMCs. Receptors originate from a male donor in good health and CMV-seronegative.

This clone was detected once. The DNA for the CDR3 is TGCGCCAGCATCCGACTAGCGGCCTACACAGATACGCAGTATTTT. This encodes CASIRLAAYTDTQYF. This rearrangement joins TRBV10-1 to TRBJ2-3, with 9 bases that match TRBD2. Germline CDR1 and CDR2: WNHNN and SYGVQD (reference sequence). J was trimmed by 2 bases and V by 7 bases; bases with no gene match: 7. This CDR3 region has 15 residues.

The chain recombines TRBV6-5 with TRBJ2-7, with TRBD1 matching over 7 bases. Per the germline V gene, CDR1 is MNHEY and CDR2 is SVGAGI. The CDR3 has 14 residues. V lost 2 bases, J lost 6 bases, and 7 bases stayed unmatched. The CDR3 nucleotides are TGTGCCAGCAGTTACCTTAGTGACAGGGTCGAGCAGTACTTC. Its translation: CASSYLSDRVEQYF.

The rearrangement links TRBV30 to TRBJ1-2, with no clear D. V was trimmed by 4 bases and J by 5 bases, leaving 14 bases between them. Germline CDR1 GTSNPN, CDR2 SVGIG (reference sequence). The CDR3 is 13 amino acids. CDR3 DNA sequence: TGTGCCTGGAAATTCCAACTCGGGTATGGCTACACCTTC. It encodes CAWKFQLGYGYTF.

This chain links TRBV7-9 with TRBJ2-3; a possible D gene is TRBD2 (6 bases). The CDR3 runs to 15 residues. Trimming pared 1 base from V and 3 bases from J, leaving 11 bases between. From germline, CDR1 is SEHNR and CDR2 FQNEAQ (reference sequence). This CDR3 is CASSLEGLGTDTQYF. CDR3 sequence (DNA): TGTGCCAGCAGCTTAGAGGGACTGGGGACAGATACGCAGTATTTT.

V gene TRBV30 combines with J gene TRBJ1-5; maybe TRBD1 (5 bases). V was clipped by 1 base and J by 3 bases, with 13 bases between them. The CDR3 totals 15 residues. Looked up from germline, CDR1 is GTSNPN and CDR2 is SVGIG (reference sequence). The CDR3, as DNA: TGTGCCTGGAGTGGTAAGGGGTCGAACAATCAGCCCCAGCATTTT. Encoded protein: CAWSGKGSNNQPQHF.

The chain has TRBV6-5 and TRBJ2-1, with 10 bases that match TRBD1. The germline CDR1 and CDR2 sequences are MNHEY and SVGAGI. CDR3 length: 13 residues. Trimming at V came to 6 bases and at J to 8 bases, leaving 4 bases not matched to a gene. The CDR3 region has the DNA TGTGCCAGCAGGACCGGGACAGGGGATGAGCAGTTCTTC. It specifies CASRTGTGDEQFF.

Points on this clone: The same CDR3 also results from other DNA sequences found in this sample. CDR3 sequence: CASSVLETDTQYF. Here the CDR3 DNA reads TGTGCCAGCAGCGTATTGGAGACAGATACGCAGTATTTT. The genes are TRBV9 and TRBJ2-3, with D hard to call. Trimming took 1 base from V and 3 from J, leaving 6 bases between them. Germline V lookup: CDR1 SGDLS, CDR2 YYNGEE. There are 13 residues in the CDR3.

The genes are TRBV12-5 and TRBJ2-1; TRBD2 matches 13 bases. Losses at the gene ends were 1 base for V and 6 bases for J; bases not matched to a gene: 3. CDR1 and CDR2 (germline): LGHNT, FRNRAP. The CDR3 totals 16 residues. The CDR3 sequence is CASGLELAGGPNEQFF. For the CDR3, the DNA is TGTGCTAGTGGTTTGGAACTAGCGGGGGGGCCCAATGAGCAGTTCTTC.

The chain links TRBV7-2 to TRBJ1-2, with D uncertain. CDR1 and CDR2 from the germline V gene are SGHTA and FQGNSA. Trimming removed 2 bases from V and 8 bases from J, with 6 bases in between. The CDR3 extends over 11 amino acids. The CDR3 region has the DNA TGTGCCAGCAGCTTAACCTACGGCTACACCTTC. This sequence encodes CASSLTYGYTF. The whole variable domain, remainder taken from reference TRBV7-2 and TRBJ1-2, is GAGVSQSPSNKVTEKGKDVELRCDPISGHTALYWYRQSLGQGLEFLIYFQGNSAPDKSGLPSDRFSAERTGGSVSTLTIQRTQQEDSAVYLCASSLTYGYTFGSGTRLTVV.

The chain joins TRBV5-6 to TRBJ2-7, with D tentatively TRBD2 (7 bases). V lost 4 bases, J lost 4 bases, and 12 bases lay in between. Germline V gene sequence: CDR1 SGHDT, CDR2 YYEEEE. The CDR3 extends over 13 amino acids. The CDR3 protein is CASSTEGGYEQYF. In nucleotides, the CDR3 is TGTGCCAGCAGCACGGAGGGGGGGTACGAGCAGTACTTC. The full variable domain, completed using reference TRBV5-6 and TRBJ2-7, is DAGVTQSPTHLIKTRGQQVTLRCSPKSGHDTVSWYQQALGQGPQFIFQYYEEEERQRGNFPDRFSGHQFPNYSSELNVNALLLGDSALYLCASSTEGGYEQYFGPGTRLTVT.

This clone has only a few counts. This chain links TRBV5-4 with TRBJ1-1, with D unclear. The germline V and J ends were trimmed by 4 bases and 1 base, with 5 bases remaining between them. This CDR3 region has 12 residues. Per the germline V gene, CDR1 is SGHNT and CDR2 is YYREEE (reference sequence). CDR3 loop: CASSAGNTEAFF. As DNA, the CDR3 is TGTGCCAGCAGCGCGGGGAACACTGAAGCTTTCTTT.

This chain uses TRBV7-8 with TRBJ1-1, with D possibly TRBD1 on 5 matching bases. V dropped 3 bases and J dropped 1 base, with 9 bases sitting between them. Germline V gives CDR1 SGHVS, CDR2 FQNEAQ. The CDR3 spans 14 residues. Here the CDR3 DNA reads TGTGCCAGCAGCTTTTCGGGGGGGAACACTGAAGCTTTCTTT. Translation gives CASSFSGGNTEAFF.

This chain links TRBV30 with TRBJ2-1, with D possibly matching TRBD1 (5 bases). Germline V gene data show CDR1 as GTSNPN and CDR2 as SVGIG (reference sequence). Trimming removed 3 bases from V and 6 bases from J, with 9 bases in between. The CDR3 consists of 12 residues. CDR3 residues: CAWRAQGNEQFF. The CDR3 nucleotides are TGTGCCTGGAGAGCCCAGGGCAATGAGCAGTTCTTC. The whole variable domain, remainder taken from reference TRBV30 and TRBJ2-1, is SQTIHQWPATLVQPVGSPLSLECTVEGTSNPNLYWYRQAAGRGLQLLFYSVGIGQISSEVPQNLSASRPQDRQFILSSKKLLLSDSGFYLCAWRAQGNEQFFGPGTRLTVL.

V usage is TRBV6-6 and J usage is TRBJ1-1, with 7 bases matching TRBD1. CDR1 is MNHNY, CDR2 SVGAGI, per germline (reference sequence). After removal of 6 bases from V and 2 bases from J, the junction contained 3 bases not matched to a gene. This CDR3 spans 13 amino acids. The CDR3 region has the DNA TGTGCCAGCAGCGGACAGGACAACACTGAAGCTTTCTTT. This encodes CASSGQDNTEAFF.

V is TRBV4-2 and J is TRBJ1-2, with D possibly being TRBD1 (6 bases). In germline, CDR1 is LGHNA, CDR2 YNFKEQ. The V end was cut by 3 bases, the J end by 7 bases, with 15 bases between. The CDR3 loop spans 14 amino acids. CDR3 protein: CASSHLGGGGGYTF. DNA for the CDR3: TGTGCCAGCAGCCACCTAGGGGGTGGGGGTGGCTACACCTTC.

This sequence joins TRBV9 and TRBJ2-7; D possibly corresponds to TRBD1 (6 bases). Trimming took 0 bases from V and 2 from J, leaving 18 bases between them. Germline CDR1 and CDR2: SGDLS and YYNGEE. The CDR3 is 17 amino acids. CDR3 in amino acids: CASSVGLGQGLTYEQYF. CDR3 DNA sequence: TGTGCCAGCAGCGTAGGTTTAGGGCAGGGGTTAACCTACGAGCAGTACTTC.

The genes are TRBV19 and TRBJ2-3, with no clear D. The V end lost 6 bases, the J end lost 4 bases, and 11 bases lay between the germline ends. The germline CDR1 and CDR2 sequences are LNHDA and SQIVND (reference sequence). This CDR3 has 13 amino acids. In DNA form, the CDR3 reads TGTGCCAGTAGCCAGACTGCTTCAGATACGCAGTATTTT. Translated, it gives CASSQTASDTQYF.

In its sample, this clone was seen a few times. This sequence joins TRBV10-3 and TRBJ2-1; a possible D gene is TRBD1 (5 bases). Trimming removed 7 bases from V and 4 bases from J, with 20 bases in between. The CDR3 has 16 residues. CDR1 is ENHRY, CDR2 SYGVKD, per germline. CDR3 nucleotide sequence: TGTGCCATCAAAGTGGGGCCCACCCCAATATACAATGAGCAGTTCTTC. Residues: CAIKVGPTPIYNEQFF.

This chain connects TRBV5-1 to TRBJ2-3; D is uncertain. The germline V gene encodes CDR1 SGHRS and CDR2 YFSETQ. The CDR3 runs 16 residues. The V end lost 0 bases, the J end lost 1 base, and 12 bases lay between the germline ends. The CDR3 loop is CASSLAGGPGTDTQYF. The CDR3 DNA follows: TGCGCCAGCAGCTTGGCCGGTGGGCCTGGCACAGATACGCAGTATTTT.

The chain carries TRBV4-3 and TRBJ1-1, with 8 bases that match TRBD1. CDR1 is LGHNA and CDR2 is YSLEER in the germline V gene. There are 15 residues in the CDR3. Germline trimming cut 1 base from V and 11 bases from J; bases unmatched to any gene: 12. In DNA form, the CDR3 reads TGCGCCAGCAGCCAAGCCTTGGGGCAGGGGGCGTCCGCTTTCTTT. This codes for CASSQALGQGASAFF.

The J gene is TRBJ2-1, the V gene TRBV6-5, with 8 positions matching TRBD2. With 6 bases clipped from V and 10 bases from J, the junction kept 11 bases outside the gene matches. The CDR3 consists of 14 residues. Germline CDR1 MNHEY, CDR2 SVGAGI. In nucleotides, the CDR3 is TGTGCCAGCAGGGGGACTAGTTTGCCGGGAGAGCAGTTCTTC. Translating it yields CASRGTSLPGEQFF.

V is TRBV19 and J is TRBJ1-2; D may be TRBD1 (5 bases). Germline values: CDR1 LNHDA, CDR2 SQIVND (reference sequence). The CDR3 runs to 15 residues. Trimming removed 1 base from V and 12 bases from J, with 21 bases in between. CDR3 bases: TGTGCCAGTAGTATAGCTCTGGGGCAAGGACGCAGAAACACCTTC. Its protein product is CASSIALGQGRRNTF.

The V and J genes are TRBV19 and TRBJ2-2; the match to TRBD2 covers 8 bases. Looked up from germline, CDR1 is LNHDA and CDR2 is SQIVND (reference sequence). There are 18 residues in the CDR3. V trimming: 8 bases; J trimming: 0 bases; junction bases outside the gene matches: 14. CDR3 nucleotide sequence: TGTGCCAGTCGAAGGGCGGGGGGTTTATCCACGAACACCGGGGAGCTGTTTTTT. Protein product: CASRRAGGLSTNTGELFF.

The J gene is TRBJ1-1, the V gene TRBV9; 7 nucleotides match TRBD1. V shed 0 bases and J 5 bases; nucleotides not matched to a gene: 4. CDR1 is SGDLS and CDR2 is YYNGEE in the germline V gene. The CDR3 is 14 amino acids. The CDR3 protein is CASSVDQGGTEAFF. CDR3 bases: TGTGCCAGCAGCGTAGATCAGGGGGGAACTGAAGCTTTCTTT.

V is TRBV2 and J is TRBJ2-7; maybe TRBD2 (6 bases). The V and J ends lost 2 bases and 4 bases respectively, with 9 bases between them. Germline CDR1 reads SNHLY; CDR2 reads FYNNEI. The CDR3 runs to 13 residues. The CDR3, as DNA: TGTGCCAGCAGTGAATTTGGGAGGTACGAGCAGTACTTC. The encoded protein is CASSEFGRYEQYF.

The chain is built from TRBV5-4 and TRBJ2-5, with 10 bases matching TRBD1. This CDR3 contains 14 residues. V dropped 5 bases and J dropped 4; count of bases not matched to a gene: 5. Germline CDR1 SGHNT, CDR2 YYREEE (reference sequence). CDR3 bases: TGTGCCAGCAGTAGGGACAGGGGTGCAGAGACCCAGTACTTC. Translating it yields CASSRDRGAETQYF.